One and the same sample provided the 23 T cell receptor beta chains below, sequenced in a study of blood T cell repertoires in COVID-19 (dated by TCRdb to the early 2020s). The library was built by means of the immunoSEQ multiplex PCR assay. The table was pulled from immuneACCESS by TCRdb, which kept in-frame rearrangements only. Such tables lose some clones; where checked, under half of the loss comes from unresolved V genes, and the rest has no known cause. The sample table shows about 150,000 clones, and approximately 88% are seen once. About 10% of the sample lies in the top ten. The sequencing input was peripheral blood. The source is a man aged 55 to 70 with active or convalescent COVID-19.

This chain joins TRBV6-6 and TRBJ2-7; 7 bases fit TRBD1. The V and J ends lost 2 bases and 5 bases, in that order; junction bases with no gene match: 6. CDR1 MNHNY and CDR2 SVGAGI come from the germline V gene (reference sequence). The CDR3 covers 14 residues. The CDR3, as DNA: TGTGCCAGCAGTTACACGTCAGGGGGTAACGAGCAGTACTTC. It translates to CASSYTSGGNEQYF.

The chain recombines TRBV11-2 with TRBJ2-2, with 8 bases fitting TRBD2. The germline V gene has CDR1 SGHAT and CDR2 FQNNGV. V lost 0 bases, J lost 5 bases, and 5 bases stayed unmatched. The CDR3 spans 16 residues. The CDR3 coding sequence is TGTGCCAGCAGCTTAGATTGGTCTAGCGGGACCGGGGAGCTGTTTTTT. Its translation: CASSLDWSSGTGELFF.

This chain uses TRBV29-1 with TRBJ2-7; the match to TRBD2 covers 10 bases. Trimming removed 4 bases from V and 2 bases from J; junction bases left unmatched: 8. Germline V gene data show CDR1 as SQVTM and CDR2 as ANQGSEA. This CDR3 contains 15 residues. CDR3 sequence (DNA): TGCAGCGTTGGGTCGTTTGGGACTAGCGCCTACGAGCAGTACTTC. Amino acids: CSVGSFGTSAYEQYF.

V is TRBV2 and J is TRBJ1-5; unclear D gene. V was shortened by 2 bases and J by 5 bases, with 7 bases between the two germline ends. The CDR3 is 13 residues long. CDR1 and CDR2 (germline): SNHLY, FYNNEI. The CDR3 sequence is CASSESYYQPQHF. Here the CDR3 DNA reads TGTGCCAGCAGTGAATCCTACTATCAGCCCCAGCATTTT.

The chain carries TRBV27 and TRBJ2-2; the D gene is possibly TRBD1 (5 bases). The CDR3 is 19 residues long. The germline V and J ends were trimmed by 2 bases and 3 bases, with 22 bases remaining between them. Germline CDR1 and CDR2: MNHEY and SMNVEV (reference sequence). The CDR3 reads CASSLKGPLGRADTGELFF. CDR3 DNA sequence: TGTGCCAGCAGTTTAAAAGGGCCCCTGGGGCGTGCCGACACCGGGGAGCTGTTTTTT.

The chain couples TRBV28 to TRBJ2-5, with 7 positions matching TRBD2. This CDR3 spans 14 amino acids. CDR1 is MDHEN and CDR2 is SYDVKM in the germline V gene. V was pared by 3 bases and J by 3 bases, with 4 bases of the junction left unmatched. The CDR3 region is CASSLPSGKETQYF. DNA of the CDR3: TGTGCCAGCAGTTTGCCTAGCGGCAAAGAGACCCAGTACTTC.

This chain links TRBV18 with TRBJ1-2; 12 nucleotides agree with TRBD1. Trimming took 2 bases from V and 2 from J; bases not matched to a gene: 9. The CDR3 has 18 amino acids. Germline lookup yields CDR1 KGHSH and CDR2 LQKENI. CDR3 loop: CASSPIAPGQGANYGYTF. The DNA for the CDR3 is TGTGCCAGCTCACCAATAGCCCCGGGACAGGGGGCGAACTATGGCTACACCTTC.

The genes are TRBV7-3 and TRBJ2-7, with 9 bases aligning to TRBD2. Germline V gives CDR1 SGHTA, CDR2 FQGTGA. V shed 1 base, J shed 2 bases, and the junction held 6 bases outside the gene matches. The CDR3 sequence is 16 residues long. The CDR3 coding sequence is TGTGCCAGCAGCTTAAGGGCTAGCGGGGCTGCCTACGAGCAGTACTTC. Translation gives CASSLRASGAAYEQYF.

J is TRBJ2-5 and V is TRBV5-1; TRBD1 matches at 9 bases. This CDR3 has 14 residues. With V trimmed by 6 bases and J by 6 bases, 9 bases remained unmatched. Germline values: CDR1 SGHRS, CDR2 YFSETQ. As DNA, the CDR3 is TGCGCCAGCACCATAACAGGGGGCGGGAAGACCCAGTACTTC. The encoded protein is CASTITGGGKTQYF. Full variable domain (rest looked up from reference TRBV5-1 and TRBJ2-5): KAGVTQTPRYLIKTRGQQVTLSCSPISGHRSVSWYQQTPGQGLQFLFEYFSETQRNKGNFPGRFSGRQFSNSRSEMNVSTLELGDSALYLCASTITGGGKTQYFGPGTRLLVL.

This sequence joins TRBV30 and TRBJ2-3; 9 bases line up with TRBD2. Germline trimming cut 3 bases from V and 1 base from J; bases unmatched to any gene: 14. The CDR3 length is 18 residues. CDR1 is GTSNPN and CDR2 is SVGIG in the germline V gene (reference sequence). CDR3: CAWRFRGVTSGRTDTQYF. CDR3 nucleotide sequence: TGTGCCTGGAGATTTAGGGGGGTGACTAGCGGACGCACAGATACGCAGTATTTT.

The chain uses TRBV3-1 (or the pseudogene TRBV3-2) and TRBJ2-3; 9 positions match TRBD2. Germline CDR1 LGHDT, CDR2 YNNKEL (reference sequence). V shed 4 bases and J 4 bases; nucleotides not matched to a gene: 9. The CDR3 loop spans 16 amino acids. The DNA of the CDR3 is TGTGCCAGCAGCCCCGGGGTAGCGGGAGTGTCAGATACGCAGTATTTT. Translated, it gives CASSPGVAGVSDTQYF.

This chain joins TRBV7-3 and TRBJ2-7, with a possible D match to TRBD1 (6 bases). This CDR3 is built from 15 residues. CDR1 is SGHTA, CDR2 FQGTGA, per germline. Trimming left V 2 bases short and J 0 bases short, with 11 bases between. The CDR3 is CASSLAATGSYEQYF. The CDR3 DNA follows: TGTGCCAGCAGCTTAGCCGCGACAGGCTCCTACGAGCAGTACTTC.

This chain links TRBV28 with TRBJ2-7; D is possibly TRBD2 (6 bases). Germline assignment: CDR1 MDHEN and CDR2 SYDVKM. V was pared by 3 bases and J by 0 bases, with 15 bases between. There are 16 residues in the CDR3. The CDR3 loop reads CASSFGGLGGSYEQYF. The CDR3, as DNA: TGTGCCAGCAGTTTCGGGGGTCTGGGGGGCTCCTACGAGCAGTACTTC.

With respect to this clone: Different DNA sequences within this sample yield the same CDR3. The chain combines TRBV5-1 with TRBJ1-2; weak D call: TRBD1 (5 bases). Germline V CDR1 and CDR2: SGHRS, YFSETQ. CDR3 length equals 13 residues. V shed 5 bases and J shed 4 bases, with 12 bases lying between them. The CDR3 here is CASSPGTAYGYTF. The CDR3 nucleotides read TGCGCCAGCAGTCCCGGGACTGCCTATGGCTACACCTTC.

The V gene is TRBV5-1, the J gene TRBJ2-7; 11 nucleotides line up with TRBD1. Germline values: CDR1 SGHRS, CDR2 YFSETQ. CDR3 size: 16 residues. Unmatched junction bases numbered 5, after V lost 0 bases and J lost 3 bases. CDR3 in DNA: TGCGCCAGCAGCTTGGTGGTCGGGACAGGGGGCTACGAGCAGTACTTC. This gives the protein CASSLVVGTGGYEQYF.

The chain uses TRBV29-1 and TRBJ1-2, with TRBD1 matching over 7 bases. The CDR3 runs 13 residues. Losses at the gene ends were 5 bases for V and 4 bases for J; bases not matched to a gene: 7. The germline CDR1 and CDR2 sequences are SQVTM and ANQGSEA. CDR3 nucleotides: TGCAGCGTTAGAAGGGGGCAGGTCTATGGCTACACCTTC. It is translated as CSVRRGQVYGYTF.

The CDR3, as DNA: TGTGCCAGCAGGACGGGACAGTCGGGCACTGAAGCTTTCTTT. Translating it yields CASRTGQSGTEAFF. This sequence joins TRBV7-9 and TRBJ1-1, with 7 bases matching TRBD1. The ends lost 6 bases at V and 4 bases at J; junction bases unmatched: 8. The CDR3 extends over 14 amino acids. CDR1 SEHNR and CDR2 FQNEAQ come from the germline V gene (reference sequence).

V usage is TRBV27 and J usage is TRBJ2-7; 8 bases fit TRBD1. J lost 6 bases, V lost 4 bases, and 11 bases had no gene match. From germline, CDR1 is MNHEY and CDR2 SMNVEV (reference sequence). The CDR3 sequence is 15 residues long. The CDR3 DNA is TGTGCCAGCAGTTCTCCGAGGACAGGGATCGTCGAGCAGTACTTC. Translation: CASSSPRTGIVEQYF.

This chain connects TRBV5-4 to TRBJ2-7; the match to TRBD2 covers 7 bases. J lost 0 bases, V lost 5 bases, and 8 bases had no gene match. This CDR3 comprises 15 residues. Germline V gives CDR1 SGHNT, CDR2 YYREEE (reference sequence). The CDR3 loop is CASRVWGGGSYEQYF. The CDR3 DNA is TGTGCCAGCAGGGTTTGGGGCGGGGGCTCCTACGAGCAGTACTTC.

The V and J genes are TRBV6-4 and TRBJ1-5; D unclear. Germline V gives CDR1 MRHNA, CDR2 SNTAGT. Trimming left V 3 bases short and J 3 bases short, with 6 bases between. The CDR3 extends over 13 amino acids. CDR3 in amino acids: CASSESINQPQHF. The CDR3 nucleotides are TGTGCCAGCAGTGAATCTATCAATCAGCCCCAGCATTTT.

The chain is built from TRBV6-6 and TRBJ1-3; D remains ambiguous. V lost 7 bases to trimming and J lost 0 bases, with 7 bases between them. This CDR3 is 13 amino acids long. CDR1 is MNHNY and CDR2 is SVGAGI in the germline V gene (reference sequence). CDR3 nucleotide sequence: TGTGCCAGCACCCCGTTCTCTGGAAACACCATATATTTT. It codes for CASTPFSGNTIYF.

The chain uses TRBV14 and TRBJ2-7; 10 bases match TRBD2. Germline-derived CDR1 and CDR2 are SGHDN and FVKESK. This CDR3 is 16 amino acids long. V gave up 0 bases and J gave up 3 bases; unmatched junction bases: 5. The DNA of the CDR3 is TGTGCCAGCAGCCAAGAGGCTCTAGCGGGAGTCTACGAGCAGTACTTC. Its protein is CASSQEALAGVYEQYF.

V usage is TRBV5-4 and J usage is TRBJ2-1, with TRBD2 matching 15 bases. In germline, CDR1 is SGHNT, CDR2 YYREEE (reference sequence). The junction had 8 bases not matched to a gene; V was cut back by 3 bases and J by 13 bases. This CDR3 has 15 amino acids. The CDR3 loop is CASSSPSGLAGGQFF. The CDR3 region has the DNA TGTGCCAGCAGCTCACCCTCGGGACTAGCGGGAGGACAGTTCTTC.